Listed below are T cell receptor beta chains from one sample, sequenced in a study of graft-versus-host responses after intestinal transplantation. Method: immunoSEQ multiplex PCR; TCRdb's copy keeps in-frame clones and lacks some. The sample holds under 50,000 clones; 93% are singletons and the top ten take about 3.6%. The sample here was PBMCs, taken approximately 740 days after intestinal transplantation. Receptor source: a human patient who received an intestinal transplant, so some T cells may come from the graft donor. Each CDR3 is given with its conserved first and last residue. The D gene is left open where the match is weak. Clone size appears in some rows only: once, few, many, or a class for an expanded clone.

TRBV6-5	NA	NA	TRBJ1-2	TGTGCCAGCAGTTACTCGGGACAAAACTATGGCTACACCTTC	CASSYSGQNYGYTF
TRBV14	TRBD2	NA	TRBJ2-5	TGTGCCAGCAGCATATGGACTAGCGGGGGCCAAGAGACCCAGTACTTC	CASSIWTSGGQETQYF
TRBV19	NA	NA	TRBJ2-5	TGTGCCAGTAGTACCCAGGGACAAGAGACCCAGTACTTC	CASSTQGQETQYF
TRBV5-1	TRBD2	NA	TRBJ2-2	TGCGCCAGCAGCTTGACGGATAGCGGGGAGGCCGGGGGATCGGCCGGGGAGCTGTTTTTT	CASSLTDSGEAGGSAGELFF
TRBV2	TRBD1	NA	TRBJ1-2	TGTGCCAGCAGCGGACAGGGTAACTATGGCTACACCTTC	CASSGQGNYGYTF
TRBV30	NA	NA	TRBJ1-1	TGTGCCTGGAGGAGGGCGGTGAACACTGAAGCTTTCTTT	CAWRRAVNTEAFF
TRBV9	TRBD1	once	TRBJ2-2	TGTGCCAGCAGCGTAGATCTGGGACAGGGGAGCACCGGGGAGCTGTTTTTT	CASSVDLGQGSTGELFF
TRBV6-1	NA	once	TRBJ2-1	TGTGCCAGCAGAGGCGTCACCTACAATGAGCAGTTCTTC	CASRGVTYNEQFF
TRBV6-1	NA	NA	TRBJ2-7	TGTGCCAGCGGGGTCTCCTACGAGCAGTACTTC	CASGVSYEQYF
TRBV11-3	NA	NA	TRBJ2-5	TGTGCCAGCAGCTTTTCAGGGCAAGAGACCCAGTACTTC	CASSFSGQETQYF
TRBV9	NA	NA	TRBJ2-2	TGTGCCAGCAGCGTAGGTCAGTCCCTCGCCGGGGAGCTGTTTTTT	CASSVGQSLAGELFF